The 20 T cell receptor beta chains presented below share a single source sample, sequenced in a study of technical replicates of blood from a few donors. The repertoire was sequenced with immunoSEQ multiplex PCR; TCRdb's copy has only in-frame clones and lacks some. This sample carries fewer than 15,000 clones, 85% to 95% of them seen once, and the ten largest clones take roughly 7.1%. Sequencing used PBMCs. The origin of the receptors is a human donor in good health.

The V call is TRBV2, the J call TRBJ2-1; 9 nucleotides match TRBD2. V was pared by 10 bases and J by 2 bases, with 6 bases of the junction left unmatched. The germline CDR1 and CDR2 sequences are SNHLY and FYNNEI. The CDR3 loop spans 14 amino acids. CDR3 DNA: TGTGCCACCCGGGCGGGAGGGCCCTACAATGAGCAGTTCTTC. Translating gives CATRAGGPYNEQFF.

This rearrangement joins TRBV19 to TRBJ2-2; 12 bases align to TRBD1. Germline V gene sequence: CDR1 LNHDA, CDR2 SQIVND (reference sequence). The ends lost 8 bases at V and 6 bases at J; junction bases unmatched: 4. CDR3 size: 14 residues. CDR3: CASGGTGGSGELFF. DNA for the CDR3: TGTGCCAGTGGCGGGACAGGGGGCTCCGGGGAGCTGTTTTTT.

The chain recombines TRBV7-9 with TRBJ2-2; the D gene is possibly TRBD1 (5 bases). From germline, CDR1 is SEHNR and CDR2 FQNEAQ (reference sequence). V lost 0 bases to trimming and J lost 6 bases, with 23 bases between them. The CDR3 has 19 residues. The CDR3 coding sequence is TGTGCCAGCAGCTTAGCCTACAGACAAGACTCTCTGGGGCCCGGGGAGCTGTTTTTT. Translation gives CASSLAYRQDSLGPGELFF. The complete variable domain, with remaining parts taken from reference TRBV7-9 and TRBJ2-2, reads DTGVSQNPRHKITKRGQNVTFRCDPISEHNRLYWYRQTLGQGPEFLTYFQNEAQLEKSRLLSDRFSAERPKGSFSTLEIQRTEQGDSAMYLCASSLAYRQDSLGPGELFFGEGSRLTVL.

The V gene is TRBV5-6, the J gene TRBJ1-4; TRBD1 matches at 7 bases. The V segment lost 5 bases and the J segment 4 bases; nucleotides outside the gene matches: 11. Germline V gives CDR1 SGHDT, CDR2 YYEEEE. CDR3 length: 16 amino acids. The CDR3: CASSENPGQHNEKLFF. CDR3 DNA: TGTGCCAGCAGTGAAAATCCGGGACAGCATAATGAAAAACTGTTTTTT.

The V and J genes are TRBV27 and TRBJ2-3; 9 bases map to TRBD1. From germline, CDR1 is MNHEY and CDR2 SMNVEV (reference sequence). CDR3 length: 15 residues. V lost 6 bases to trimming and J lost 3 bases; unmatched junction nucleotides: 7. The CDR3 DNA sequence: TGTGCCAGCAGACCAGGACAGGGGAGGACAGATACGCAGTATTTT. This codes for CASRPGQGRTDTQYF.

This clone was observed once. The chain couples TRBV2 to TRBJ2-5; D remains ambiguous. The CDR3 runs to 13 residues. CDR1 SNHLY and CDR2 FYNNEI come from the germline V gene. Trimming shortened V by 5 bases and J by 1 base, and 8 bases separated the two germline ends. CDR3 nucleotide sequence: TGTGCCAGCAGTCCTACGGGCCAAGAGACCCAGTACTTC. Translation gives CASSPTGQETQYF. Filled out from reference TRBV2 and TRBJ2-5, the complete variable domain reads EPEVTQTPSHQVTQMGQEVILRCVPISNHLYFYWYRQILGQKVEFLVSFYNNEISEKSEIFDDQFSVERPDGSNFTLKIRSTKLEDSAMYFCASSPTGQETQYFGPGTRLLVL.

The rearrangement joins TRBV6-5 to TRBJ1-1; weak D call: TRBD1 (5 bases). CDR3 size: 12 residues. V lost 6 bases to trimming and J lost 6 bases, with 11 bases between them. The germline CDR1 and CDR2 sequences are MNHEY and SVGAGI. As DNA, the CDR3 is TGTGCCAGCAGCCAAGACAGTTCTGAAGCTTTCTTT. As protein: CASSQDSSEAFF.

The chain recombines TRBV18 with TRBJ1-1; a possible D gene is TRBD1 (5 bases). The CDR3 has 18 residues. The ends were cut back, 0 bases at V and 3 bases at J, with 20 bases in the middle. Germline V lookup: CDR1 KGHSH, CDR2 LQKENI. In DNA, the CDR3 is TGTGCCAGCTCACCACCGGCCACAGGAAGAGATAGGGACACTGAAGCTTTCTTT. Translating it yields CASSPPATGRDRDTEAFF.

This chain connects TRBV28 to TRBJ1-1, with D possibly matching TRBD1 (5 bases). Between the trimmed V and J ends, which lost 5 bases and 2 bases, there was a span of 9 bases. This CDR3 spans 13 amino acids. CDR1 is MDHEN, CDR2 SYDVKM, per germline. CDR3 protein: CASSLDSNTEAFF. For the CDR3, the DNA is TGTGCCAGCAGTCTCGACAGCAACACTGAAGCTTTCTTT.

This chain connects TRBV5-1 to TRBJ1-4, with 7 bases lining up with TRBD1. V lost 0 bases to trimming and J lost 5 bases; unmatched junction nucleotides: 4. The CDR3 runs to 15 residues. The germline V gene has CDR1 SGHRS and CDR2 YFSETQ. For the CDR3, the DNA is TGCGCCAGCAGCTTGGGGACCAGGGGGAATGAAAAACTGTTTTTT. As protein: CASSLGTRGNEKLFF.

This clone was observed a single time. This sequence joins TRBV7-9 and TRBJ1-4; 10 bases agree with TRBD1. Per germline, CDR1 SEHNR and CDR2 FQNEAQ (reference sequence). V gave up 4 bases and J gave up 7 bases; unmatched junction bases: 6. There are 15 residues in the CDR3. The CDR3 region is CASSSVTGGGEKLFF. In DNA form, the CDR3 reads TGTGCCAGCAGCTCCGTGACAGGGGGCGGTGAAAAACTGTTTTTT.

The chain is built from TRBV4-2 and TRBJ2-7; TRBD2 agrees at 7 bases. Unmatched junction bases numbered 9, after V lost 4 bases and J lost 6 bases. Germline V gene sequence: CDR1 LGHNA, CDR2 YNFKEQ. This CDR3 has 14 amino acids. As DNA, the CDR3 is TGTGCCAGCAGCCCCCCCAGGGCTAGCGGCGAGCAGTACTTC. This translates into CASSPPRASGEQYF.

This clone was seen more than once but under ten times. The chain combines TRBV2 with TRBJ2-2, with 9 nucleotides matching TRBD1. The length of the CDR3 is 16 residues. V lost 6 bases to trimming and J lost 0 bases; unmatched junction nucleotides: 5. The germline CDR1 and CDR2 sequences are SNHLY and FYNNEI. CDR3 in amino acids: CASRRGQGSNTGELFF. The DNA for the CDR3 is TGTGCCAGCAGAAGAGGACAGGGGTCGAACACCGGGGAGCTGTTTTTT.

The chain has TRBV6-6 and TRBJ2-3; 11 bases agree with TRBD2. J was trimmed by 2 bases and V by 7 bases; bases with no gene match: 8. Germline V gene data show CDR1 as MNHNY and CDR2 as SVGAGI (reference sequence). The CDR3 has 16 residues. CDR3 loop: CASNQLAGATTDTQYF. CDR3 in DNA: TGTGCCAGCAACCAACTAGCGGGAGCAACCACAGATACGCAGTATTTT.

The rearrangement joins TRBV2 to TRBJ2-1; TRBD2 might be the D (5 bases). The germline V gene has CDR1 SNHLY and CDR2 FYNNEI. The CDR3 sequence is 16 residues long. The ends were cut back, 7 bases at V and 3 bases at J, with 19 bases in the middle. The CDR3 loop is CASTREAAGGYNEQFF. The CDR3 nucleotides read TGTGCCAGCACTCGAGAGGCGGCGGGTGGCTACAATGAGCAGTTCTTC.

This clone was seen a single time. V gene TRBV29-1 combines with J gene TRBJ2-5; TRBD1 matches 9 bases. Per germline, CDR1 SQVTM and CDR2 ANQGSEA. V gave up 4 bases and J gave up 3 bases; unmatched junction bases: 9. This CDR3 comprises 15 residues. The CDR3 protein is CSVAAGGTGKETQYF. CDR3 nucleotides: TGCAGCGTTGCGGCTGGTGGGACAGGGAAAGAGACCCAGTACTTC. The complete variable domain, with remaining parts taken from reference TRBV29-1 and TRBJ2-5, reads SAVISQKPSRDICQRGTSLTIQCQVDSQVTMMFWYRQQPGQSLTLIATANQGSEATYESGFVIDKFPISRPNLTFSTLTVSNMSPEDSSIYLCSVAAGGTGKETQYFGPGTRLLVL.

The chain links TRBV7-8 to TRBJ1-5; D is perhaps TRBD1 (6 bases). Germline V gene data show CDR1 as SGHVS and CDR2 as FQNEAQ. This CDR3 contains 19 residues. Trimming cost V 6 bases and J 0 bases, with 24 bases left between them. This CDR3 reads CASSSVLGGAAYSNQPQHF. Here the CDR3 DNA reads TGTGCCAGCAGTTCCGTCTTGGGGGGGGCGGCCTATAGCAATCAGCCCCAGCATTTT.

V and J are TRBV5-6 and TRBJ1-1; the match to TRBD1 covers 8 bases. The CDR3 sequence is 14 residues long. Looked up from germline, CDR1 is SGHDT and CDR2 is YYEEEE. Trimming took 4 bases from V and 5 from J; bases not matched to a gene: 7. Here the CDR3 reads CASSPGGAWTEAFF. The CDR3 DNA reads TGTGCCAGCAGCCCAGGGGGCGCGTGGACTGAAGCTTTCTTT.

The V gene is TRBV5-5, the J gene TRBJ2-1; tentative D call: TRBD2 (5 bases). Germline V gene lookup returns CDR1 SGHKS and CDR2 YYEKEE (reference sequence). Trimming removed 1 base from V and 5 bases from J, with 13 bases in between. This CDR3 is built from 15 residues. The CDR3, as DNA: TGTGCCAGCAGCTTGTTGGTGGGGAGCAACAATGAGCAGTTCTTC. It yields the protein CASSLLVGSNNEQFF.

J is TRBJ1-2 and V is TRBV7-3, with TRBD1 matching 9 bases. The CDR3 extends over 15 amino acids. The germline V gene has CDR1 SGHTA and CDR2 FQGTGA. Losses at the gene ends were 2 bases for V and 5 bases for J; bases not matched to a gene: 6. CDR3 in DNA: TGTGCCAGCAGCTTAGGGGGACAGGGACCTTATGGCTACACCTTC. This sequence encodes CASSLGGQGPYGYTF.